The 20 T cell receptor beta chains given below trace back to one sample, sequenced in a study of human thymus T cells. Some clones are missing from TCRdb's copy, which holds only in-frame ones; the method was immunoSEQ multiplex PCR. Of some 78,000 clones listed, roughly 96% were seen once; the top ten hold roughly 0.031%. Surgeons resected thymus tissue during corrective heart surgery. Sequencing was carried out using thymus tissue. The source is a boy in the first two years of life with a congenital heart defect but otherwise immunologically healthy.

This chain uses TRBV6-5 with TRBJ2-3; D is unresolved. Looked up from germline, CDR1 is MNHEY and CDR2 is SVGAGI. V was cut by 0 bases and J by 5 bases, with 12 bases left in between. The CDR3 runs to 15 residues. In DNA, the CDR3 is TGTGCCAGCAGTTACTCGATCCTTTCAAAAGATACGCAGTATTTT. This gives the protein CASSYSILSKDTQYF.

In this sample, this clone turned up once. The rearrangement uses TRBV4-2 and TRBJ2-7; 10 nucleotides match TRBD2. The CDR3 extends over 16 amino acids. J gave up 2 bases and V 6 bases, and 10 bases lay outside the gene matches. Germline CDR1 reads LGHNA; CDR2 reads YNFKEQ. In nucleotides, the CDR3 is TGTGCCAGCAGTCCCAGTCGCGGACTAGCGGCCTACGAGCAGTACTTC. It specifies CASSPSRGLAAYEQYF.

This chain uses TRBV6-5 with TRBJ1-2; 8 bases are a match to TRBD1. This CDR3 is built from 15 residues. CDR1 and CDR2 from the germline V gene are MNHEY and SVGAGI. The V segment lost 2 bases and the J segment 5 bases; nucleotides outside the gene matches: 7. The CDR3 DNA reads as TGTGCCAGCAGTTACGGCCGGGACAGGCCATATGGCTACACCTTC. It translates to CASSYGRDRPYGYTF.

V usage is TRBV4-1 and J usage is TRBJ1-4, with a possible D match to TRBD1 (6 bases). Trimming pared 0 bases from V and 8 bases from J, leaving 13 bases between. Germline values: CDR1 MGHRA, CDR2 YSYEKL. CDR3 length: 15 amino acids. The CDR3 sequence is CASSQDGQGREKLFF. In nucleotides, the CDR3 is TGCGCCAGCAGCCAAGACGGTCAGGGGAGGGAAAAACTGTTTTTT.

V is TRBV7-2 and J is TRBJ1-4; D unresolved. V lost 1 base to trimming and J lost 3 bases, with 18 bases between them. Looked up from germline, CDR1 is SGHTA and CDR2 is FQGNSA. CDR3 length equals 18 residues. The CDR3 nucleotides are TGTGCCAGCAGCTTAGAGGGCAGGTTCGAACAAGCTAATGAAAAACTGTTTTTT. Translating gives CASSLEGRFEQANEKLFF.

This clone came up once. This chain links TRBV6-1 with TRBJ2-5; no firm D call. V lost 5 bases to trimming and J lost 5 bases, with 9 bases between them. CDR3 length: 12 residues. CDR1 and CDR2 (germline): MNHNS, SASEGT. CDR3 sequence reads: CASSRSWETQYF. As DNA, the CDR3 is TGTGCCAGCAGTCGTAGTTGGGAGACCCAGTACTTC.

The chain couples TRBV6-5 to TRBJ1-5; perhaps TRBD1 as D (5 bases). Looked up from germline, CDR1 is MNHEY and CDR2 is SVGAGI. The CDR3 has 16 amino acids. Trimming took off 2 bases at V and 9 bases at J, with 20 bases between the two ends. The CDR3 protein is CASSYHQLTAWRPQHF. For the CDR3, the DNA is TGTGCCAGCAGTTACCACCAGTTGACAGCCTGGCGGCCCCAGCATTTT.

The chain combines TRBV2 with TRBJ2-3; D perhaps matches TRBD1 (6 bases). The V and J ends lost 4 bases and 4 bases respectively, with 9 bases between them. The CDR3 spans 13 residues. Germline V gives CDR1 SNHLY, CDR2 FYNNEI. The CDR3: CASSGPGADTQYF. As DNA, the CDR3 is TGTGCCAGCAGTGGCCCAGGGGCAGATACGCAGTATTTT.

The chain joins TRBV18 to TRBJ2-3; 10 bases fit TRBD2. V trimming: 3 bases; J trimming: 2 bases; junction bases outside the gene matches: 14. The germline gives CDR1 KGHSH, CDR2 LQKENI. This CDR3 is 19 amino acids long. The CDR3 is CASSPRAGAGTSDTDTQYF. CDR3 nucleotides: TGTGCCAGCTCACCGCGGGCTGGGGCCGGGACTAGCGACACAGATACGCAGTATTTT.

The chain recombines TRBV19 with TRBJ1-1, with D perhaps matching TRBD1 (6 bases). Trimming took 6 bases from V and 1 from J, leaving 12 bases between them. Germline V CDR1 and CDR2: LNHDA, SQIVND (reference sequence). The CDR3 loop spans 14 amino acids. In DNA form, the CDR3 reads TGTGCCAGTAGCCCCGAGGGGGGGAACACTGAAGCTTTCTTT. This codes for CASSPEGGNTEAFF.

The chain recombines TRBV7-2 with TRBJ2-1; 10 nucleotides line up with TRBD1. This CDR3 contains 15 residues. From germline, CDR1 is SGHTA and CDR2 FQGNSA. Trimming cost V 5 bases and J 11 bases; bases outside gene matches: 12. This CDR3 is CASSRLGTGENQQFF. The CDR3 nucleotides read TGTGCCAGCAGCCGACTCGGGACAGGGGAAAACCAGCAGTTCTTC.

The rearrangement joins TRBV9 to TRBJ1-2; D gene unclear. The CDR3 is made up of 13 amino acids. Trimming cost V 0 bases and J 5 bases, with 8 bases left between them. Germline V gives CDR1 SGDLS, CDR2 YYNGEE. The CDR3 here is CASSVGVFYGYTF. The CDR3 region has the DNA TGTGCCAGCAGCGTAGGAGTTTTTTATGGCTACACCTTC.

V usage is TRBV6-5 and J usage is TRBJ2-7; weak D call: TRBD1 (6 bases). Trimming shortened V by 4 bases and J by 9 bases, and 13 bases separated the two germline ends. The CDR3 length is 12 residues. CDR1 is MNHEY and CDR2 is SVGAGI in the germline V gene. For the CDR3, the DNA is TGTGCCAGCAGTTCCCCAGGGGAAGGGCAGTACTTC. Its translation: CASSSPGEGQYF.

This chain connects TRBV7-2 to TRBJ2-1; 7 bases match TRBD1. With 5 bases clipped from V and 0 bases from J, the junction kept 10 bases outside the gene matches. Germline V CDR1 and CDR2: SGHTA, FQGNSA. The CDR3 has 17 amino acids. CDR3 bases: TGTGCCAGCAGCCCGTACGCCGGGACAGCCTCCTACAATGAGCAGTTCTTC. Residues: CASSPYAGTASYNEQFF.

CDR3 sequence (DNA): TGTGCCAGCAGCTCACAGGGTCGGGACAGCACCTACGAGCAGTACTTC. Protein: CASSSQGRDSTYEQYF. The J gene is TRBJ2-7, the V gene TRBV5-4; 7 bases align to TRBD1. The CDR3 loop spans 16 amino acids. Trimming removed 3 bases from V and 2 bases from J; junction bases left unmatched: 11. Germline V gene sequence: CDR1 SGHNT, CDR2 YYREEE (reference sequence). Variable domain in full (rest from reference TRBV5-4 and TRBJ2-7): ETGVTQSPTHLIKTRGQQVTLRCSSQSGHNTVSWYQQALGQGPQFIFQYYREEENGRGNFPPRFSGLQFPNYSSELNVNALELDDSALYLCASSSQGRDSTYEQYFGPGTRLTVT.

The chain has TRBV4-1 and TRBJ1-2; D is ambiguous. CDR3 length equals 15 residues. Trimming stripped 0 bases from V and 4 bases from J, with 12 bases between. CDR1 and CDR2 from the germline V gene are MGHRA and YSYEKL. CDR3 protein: CASSQDKSELYGYTF. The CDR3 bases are TGCGCCAGCAGCCAAGATAAATCAGAACTCTATGGCTACACCTTC.

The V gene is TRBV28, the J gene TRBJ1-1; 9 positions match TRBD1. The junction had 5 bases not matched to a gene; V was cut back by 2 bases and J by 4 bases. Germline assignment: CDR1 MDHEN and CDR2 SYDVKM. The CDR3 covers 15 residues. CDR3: CASSLGGQGSTEAFF. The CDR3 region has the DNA TGTGCCAGCAGTTTAGGGGGACAGGGCTCCACTGAAGCTTTCTTT.

CDR3 residues: CASSRTGIGSEAFF. CDR3 in DNA: TGTGCCAGCAGCCGGACAGGGATAGGGTCTGAAGCTTTCTTT. The chain links TRBV7-9 to TRBJ1-1; 8 nucleotides match TRBD1. Germline assignment: CDR1 SEHNR and CDR2 FQNEAQ (reference sequence). The CDR3 length is 14 residues. Trimming cost V 5 bases and J 6 bases; bases outside gene matches: 8.

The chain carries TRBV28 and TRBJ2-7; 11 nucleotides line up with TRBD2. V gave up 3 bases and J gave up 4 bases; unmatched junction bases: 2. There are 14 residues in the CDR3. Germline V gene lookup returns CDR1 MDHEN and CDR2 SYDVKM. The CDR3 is CASSLPSGGYEQYF. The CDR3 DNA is TGTGCCAGCAGTTTGCCTAGCGGGGGGTACGAGCAGTACTTC.

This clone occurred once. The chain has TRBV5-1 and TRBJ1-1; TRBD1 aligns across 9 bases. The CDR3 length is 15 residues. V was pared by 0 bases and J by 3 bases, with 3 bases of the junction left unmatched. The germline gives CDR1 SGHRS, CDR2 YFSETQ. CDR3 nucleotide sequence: TGCGCCAGCAGCTTGGACAGGGGGCCGGACACTGAAGCTTTCTTT. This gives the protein CASSLDRGPDTEAFF.